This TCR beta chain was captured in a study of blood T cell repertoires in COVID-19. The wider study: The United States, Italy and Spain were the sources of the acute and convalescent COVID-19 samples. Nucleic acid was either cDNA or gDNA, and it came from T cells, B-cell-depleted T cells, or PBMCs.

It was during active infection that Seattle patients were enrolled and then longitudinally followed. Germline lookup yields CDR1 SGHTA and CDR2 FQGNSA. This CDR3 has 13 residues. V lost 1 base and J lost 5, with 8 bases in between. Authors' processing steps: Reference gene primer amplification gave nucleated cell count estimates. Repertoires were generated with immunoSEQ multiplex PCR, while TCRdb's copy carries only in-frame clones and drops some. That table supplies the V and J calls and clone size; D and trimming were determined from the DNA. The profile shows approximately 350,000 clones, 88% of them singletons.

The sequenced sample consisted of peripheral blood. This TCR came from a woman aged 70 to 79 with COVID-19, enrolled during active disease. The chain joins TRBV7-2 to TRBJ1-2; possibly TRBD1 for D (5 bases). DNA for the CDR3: TGTGCCAGCAGCTTAGGGGGGGTTTATGGCTACACCTTC. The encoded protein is CASSLGGVYGYTF.